One and the same sample provided the 31 T cell receptor beta chains below, sequenced in a study of cytomegalovirus exposure and HLA in healthy donors. Primers included in the PCR were 60 Vbeta and 13 Jbeta primers. Profiled with immunoSEQ multiplex PCR; TCRdb holds only in-frame clones, not every one. The table lists over 55,000 clones, around 87% of them singletons. Sequencing input: PBMCs. The receptors here all came from a man aged 18 to 30 in good health and CMV-seronegative.

The gene calls are TRBV29-1 and TRBJ1-1; D gene ambiguous. The V gene's germline CDR1 is SQVTM and CDR2 ANQGSEA. This CDR3 is built from 13 residues. Trimming took off 3 bases at V and 1 base at J, with 9 bases between the two ends. CDR3 amino acids: CSVERAENTEAFF. The CDR3 nucleotides are TGCAGCGTTGAGCGGGCAGAGAACACTGAAGCTTTCTTT.

This chain links TRBV27 with TRBJ1-1, with D unresolved. V lost 5 bases and J 0 bases, leaving 10 bases between the germline ends. This CDR3 has 14 amino acids. Germline V gives CDR1 MNHEY, CDR2 SMNVEV (reference sequence). CDR3 DNA sequence: TGTGCCAGCAGTGTTACACGATTGAACACTGAAGCTTTCTTT. Amino acids: CASSVTRLNTEAFF.

The chain couples TRBV28 to TRBJ1-1, with 9 bases fitting TRBD1. Trimming took 3 bases from V and 2 from J; bases not matched to a gene: 4. This CDR3 spans 15 amino acids. The germline CDR1 and CDR2 sequences are MDHEN and SYDVKM. This CDR3 is CASSLGTGINTEAFF. CDR3 sequence (DNA): TGTGCCAGCAGTTTGGGGACAGGGATAAACACTGAAGCTTTCTTT.

The V and J genes are TRBV11-2 and TRBJ2-7, with D perhaps TRBD1 (6 bases). CDR1 and CDR2 (germline): SGHAT, FQNNGV. The length of the CDR3 is 13 residues. With 2 bases removed from V and 5 bases from J, the gap between germline ends came to 10 bases. The CDR3 nucleotides are TGTGCCAGCAGCTTAAACAGGGACCACGAGCAGTACTTC. Protein: CASSLNRDHEQYF.

The chain uses TRBV29-1 and TRBJ2-3; 13 bases fit TRBD2. Per the germline V gene, CDR1 is SQVTM and CDR2 is ANQGSEA. CDR3 length equals 16 residues. V lost 8 bases and J lost 6; bases outside the gene matches: 14. This CDR3 reads CSTSGLAGRPPDTQYF. The DNA of the CDR3 is TGCAGCACCTCGGGACTAGCGGGGCGCCCTCCGGATACGCAGTATTTT.

The chain employs TRBV4-2 and TRBJ1-4, with D perhaps matching TRBD1 (5 bases). Germline lookup yields CDR1 LGHNA and CDR2 YNFKEQ. The CDR3 runs to 13 residues. Trimming removed 0 bases from V and 12 bases from J, with 11 bases in between. The CDR3 DNA is TGTGCCAGCAGCCAAGAGGAAGGCAGGGAACTGTTTTTT. As protein: CASSQEEGRELFF.

V is TRBV28 and J is TRBJ1-5, with TRBD1 as a possible D gene (5 bases). The length of the CDR3 is 16 residues. Germline V CDR1 and CDR2: MDHEN, SYDVKM. With 2 bases removed from V and 5 bases from J, the gap between germline ends came to 16 bases. The CDR3 nucleotides are TGTGCCAGCAGTTTAATAGGGACGGGACTCGATCAGCCCCAGCATTTT. It specifies CASSLIGTGLDQPQHF.

CDR3 DNA: TGCGCCAGCAGCCTGAGAGGCTCCTACGAGCAGTACTTC. This translates into CASSLRGSYEQYF. This chain joins TRBV4-1 and TRBJ2-7; no reliable D call. Germline lookup yields CDR1 MGHRA and CDR2 YSYEKL. The length of the CDR3 is 13 residues. V shed 4 bases and J shed 0 bases, with 7 bases lying between them.

The chain employs TRBV2 and TRBJ2-3; 8 positions agree with TRBD2. The CDR3 consists of 17 residues. Germline V lookup: CDR1 SNHLY, CDR2 FYNNEI. J gave up 12 bases and V 4 bases, and 21 bases lay outside the gene matches. The CDR3 spells CASSGDRGGRGGDPQYF. The DNA for the CDR3 is TGTGCCAGCAGTGGGGACCGGGGGGGCCGTGGGGGAGACCCCCAGTATTTT.

V usage is TRBV6-5 and J usage is TRBJ2-2; tentative D call: TRBD1 (6 bases). Trimming pared 0 bases from V and 3 bases from J, leaving 11 bases between. CDR1 is MNHEY and CDR2 is SVGAGI in the germline V gene. The CDR3 runs to 16 residues. The CDR3 region has the DNA TGTGCCAGCAGTTACTCGACCAGGGGCGACACCGGGGAGCTGTTTTTT. Translated, it gives CASSYSTRGDTGELFF.

CDR3 sequence reads: CASRGTDTQYF. As DNA, the CDR3 is TGTGCTAGTCGGGGGACAGATACGCAGTATTTT. The V gene is TRBV12-5, the J gene TRBJ2-3; D possibly corresponds to TRBD2 (6 bases). Germline V lookup: CDR1 LGHNT, CDR2 FRNRAP. V gave up 8 bases and J gave up 3 bases, with 6 bases separating them. This CDR3 has 11 residues. Combining the CDR3 with reference TRBV12-5 and TRBJ2-3 gives the whole variable domain DARVTQTPRHKVTEMGQEVTMRCQPILGHNTVFWYRQTMMQGLELLAYFRNRAPLDDSGMPKDRFSAEMPDATLATLKIQPSEPRDSAVYFCASRGTDTQYFGPGTRLTVL.

Of note for this clone: Sequence at one end of the junction differs from germline and may be a read error. The chain combines TRBV29-1 with TRBJ2-7; TRBD1 matches at 8 bases. The CDR3 runs to 8 residues. Germline CDR1 SQVTM, CDR2 ANQGSEA. The CDR3 sequence is CSVPGTGF. CDR3 bases: TGCAGCGTTCCCGGGACAGGCTTC.

This clone was recorded once. As DNA, the CDR3 is TGTGCCAGCAGTTTCTCGGGTTTTGGTCAGCCCCAGCATTTT. It translates to CASSFSGFGQPQHF. The gene calls are TRBV27 and TRBJ1-5; D call uncertain. The V gene's germline CDR1 is MNHEY and CDR2 SMNVEV (reference sequence). The CDR3 length is 14 residues. V was cut by 3 bases and J by 6 bases, with 12 bases left in between.

The chain carries TRBV6-1 and TRBJ2-7, with TRBD2 identical over 9 bases. V dropped 6 bases and J dropped 3; count of bases not matched to a gene: 3. CDR1 is MNHNS and CDR2 is SASEGT in the germline V gene. The CDR3 totals 13 residues. CDR3 sequence: CASRLAGNYEQYF. In DNA, the CDR3 is TGTGCCAGCAGGCTAGCGGGGAACTACGAGCAGTACTTC.

The rearrangement links TRBV7-6 to TRBJ2-7; D is perhaps TRBD2 (5 bases). Germline V CDR1 and CDR2: SGHVS, FNYEAQ. The CDR3 length is 16 residues. Trimming took 3 bases from V and 5 from J, leaving 20 bases between them. This chain's CDR3 is CASSLGWVGASDEQYV. CDR3 DNA: TGTGCCAGCAGCTTGGGGTGGGTGGGAGCGTCTGACGAGCAGTACGTC.

The chain has TRBV2 and TRBJ2-3; a possible D gene is TRBD1 (6 bases). Germline V gene sequence: CDR1 SNHLY, CDR2 FYNNEI. The CDR3 extends over 15 amino acids. V was pared by 8 bases and J by 1 base, with 16 bases between. CDR3 loop: CASPEPSGGTDTQYF. The CDR3 DNA reads TGTGCCAGCCCGGAGCCCTCAGGGGGCACAGATACGCAGTATTTT.

This clone was picked up a small number of times. V is TRBV6-1 and J is TRBJ1-1, with D maybe TRBD1 (6 bases). Per germline, CDR1 MNHNS and CDR2 SASEGT. The CDR3 spans 13 residues. Trimming removed 5 bases at V and 4 bases at J, with 11 bases between. CDR3 nucleotides: TGTGCCAGCAGTCCGAGGGGGGGCACTGAAGCTTTCTTT. Translation gives CASSPRGGTEAFF.

CDR3 in amino acids: CASSYRGNEQFF. The CDR3 nucleotides read TGTGCCAGCAGCTACAGGGGAAATGAGCAGTTCTTC. The V call is TRBV7-9, the J call TRBJ2-1; 7 positions match TRBD1. V shed 4 bases, J shed 7 bases, and the junction held 1 base outside the gene matches. The CDR3 has 12 amino acids. Looked up from germline, CDR1 is SEHNR and CDR2 is FQNEAQ (reference sequence).

The rearrangement uses TRBV19 and TRBJ2-3, with TRBD2 matching 10 bases. Losses at the gene ends were 9 bases for V and 2 bases for J; bases not matched to a gene: 5. The germline gives CDR1 LNHDA, CDR2 SQIVND (reference sequence). This CDR3 has 14 residues. The CDR3 nucleotides read TGTGCCAGCAGAGCGGGGGGGTTCACAGATACGCAGTATTTT. Protein sequence: CASRAGGFTDTQYF.

This clone was seen once. The rearrangement uses TRBV11-3 and TRBJ2-4; TRBD1 is a possible D gene (6 bases). The V gene lost 1 base and the J gene lost 6 bases, with 7 bases spanning the gap. Germline loops: CDR1 SGHNT, CDR2 YENEEA. The CDR3 consists of 13 residues. CDR3 DNA: TGTGCCAGCAGCTTAGGACAGGCAAACATTCAGTACTTC. This codes for CASSLGQANIQYF.

This clone was counted only a few times. This chain links TRBV6-6 with TRBJ1-2, with D unclear. The V gene lost 0 bases and the J gene lost 4 bases, with 9 bases spanning the gap. The CDR3 consists of 14 residues. Germline V gene sequence: CDR1 MNHNY, CDR2 SVGAGI (reference sequence). CDR3 DNA sequence: TGTGCCAGCAGTTACTCGGCGGAGTCCTATGGCTACACCTTC. Translation: CASSYSAESYGYTF.

This clone was observed a single time. The chain has TRBV7-9 and TRBJ1-1; D is perhaps TRBD1 (6 bases). Trimming stripped 5 bases from V and 5 bases from J, with 15 bases between. The CDR3 extends over 14 amino acids. Germline assignment: CDR1 SEHNR and CDR2 FQNEAQ (reference sequence). The CDR3 sequence is CASSPGGARTEAFF. The CDR3 DNA reads TGTGCCAGCAGCCCGGGGGGGGCGCGAACTGAAGCTTTCTTT. Combining the CDR3 with reference TRBV7-9 and TRBJ1-1 gives the whole variable domain DTGVSQNPRHKITKRGQNVTFRCDPISEHNRLYWYRQTLGQGPEFLTYFQNEAQLEKSRLLSDRFSAERPKGSFSTLEIQRTEQGDSAMYLCASSPGGARTEAFFGQGTRLTVV.

This clone is a singleton in its sample. The V gene is TRBV4-1, the J gene TRBJ1-2, with D possibly TRBD1 on 6 matching bases. Germline V gene sequence: CDR1 MGHRA, CDR2 YSYEKL. The ends were cut back, 4 bases at V and 7 bases at J, with 22 bases in the middle. This CDR3 has 16 amino acids. CDR3 sequence: CASSPGVAGTSVGYTF. The CDR3 DNA sequence: TGCGCCAGCAGCCCCGGCGTTGCAGGGACATCGGTTGGCTACACCTTC.

The chain is built from TRBV7-3 and TRBJ2-2, with a tentative D call TRBD2 (6 bases). V lost 5 bases, J lost 9 bases, and 13 bases lay in between. CDR3 size: 13 residues. Per germline, CDR1 SGHTA and CDR2 FQGTGA. The DNA of the CDR3 is TGTGCCAGCAGCCCGGGACTCTCCAGGGAGCTGTTTTTT. It yields the protein CASSPGLSRELFF.

The V and J genes are TRBV7-9 and TRBJ1-2; 10 bases match TRBD1. Germline-derived CDR1 and CDR2 are SEHNR and FQNEAQ (reference sequence). Unmatched junction bases numbered 4, after V lost 5 bases and J lost 4 bases. The CDR3 spans 14 residues. In DNA form, the CDR3 reads TGTGCCAGCAGCCCAGGGGACAGGGGCTATGGCTACACCTTC. Protein: CASSPGDRGYGYTF.

This chain uses TRBV28 with TRBJ2-5; unclear D gene. The CDR3 runs to 13 residues. The germline V gene has CDR1 MDHEN and CDR2 SYDVKM. The V end was cut by 3 bases, the J end by 2 bases, with 7 bases between. CDR3 region: CASSFTSQETQYF. As DNA, the CDR3 is TGTGCCAGCAGTTTCACTTCACAAGAGACCCAGTACTTC.

V usage is TRBV4-1 and J usage is TRBJ2-7; 9 bases fit TRBD1. The CDR3 contains 17 residues. The germline V gene has CDR1 MGHRA and CDR2 YSYEKL. The V and J ends lost 2 bases and 0 bases, in that order; junction bases with no gene match: 8. CDR3 in amino acids: CASSQTSGTGSSYEQYF. In nucleotides, the CDR3 is TGCGCCAGCAGCCAAACTTCCGGGACAGGGAGCTCCTACGAGCAGTACTTC.

This clone occurred a few times. J is TRBJ2-4 and V is TRBV6-6; D is possibly TRBD2 (5 bases). Trimming shortened V by 5 bases and J by 11 bases, and 13 bases separated the two germline ends. Germline CDR1 reads MNHNY; CDR2 reads SVGAGI (reference sequence). The CDR3 covers 12 residues. The CDR3, as DNA: TGTGCCAGCAGTCCGATGGACTTACTTCAGTACTTC. Protein: CASSPMDLLQYF.

The V gene is TRBV4-1, the J gene TRBJ1-6, with a possible D match to TRBD1 (5 bases). Trimming left V 2 bases short and J 0 bases short, with 14 bases between. Germline V CDR1 and CDR2: MGHRA, YSYEKL. The length of the CDR3 is 18 residues. The CDR3 DNA follows: TGCGCCAGCAGCCAATGGGGCGATGAAAGCTCCTATAATTCACCCCTCCACTTT. This codes for CASSQWGDESSYNSPLHF.

This chain uses TRBV5-6 with TRBJ2-5; 10 bases map to TRBD1. The CDR3 totals 18 residues. The germline V gene has CDR1 SGHDT and CDR2 YYEEEE. The V and J ends lost 0 bases and 5 bases, in that order; junction bases with no gene match: 13. CDR3 nucleotides: TGTGCCAGCAGCTTGGAAGTTGACGGGTGGGACAGGGGTGAGACCCAGTACTTC. It translates to CASSLEVDGWDRGETQYF.

The genes are TRBV11-3 and TRBJ2-3, with D perhaps matching TRBD2 (6 bases). CDR1 is SGHNT and CDR2 is YENEEA in the germline V gene. The CDR3 totals 14 residues. Trimming stripped 2 bases from V and 2 bases from J, with 8 bases between. The CDR3 here is CASSLRDFTDTQYF. The DNA of the CDR3 is TGTGCCAGCAGCTTAAGGGACTTCACAGATACGCAGTATTTT. Full variable domain (outside the CDR3, taken from reference TRBV11-3 and TRBJ2-3): EAGVVQSPRYKIIEKKQPVAFWCNPISGHNTLYWYLQNLGQGPELLIRYENEEAVDDSQLPKDRFSAERLKGVDSTLKIQPAELGDSAVYLCASSLRDFTDTQYFGPGTRLTVL.